The rows below give T cell receptor beta chains drawn from one sample of a study of blood T cell repertoires in COVID-19. The assay was immunoSEQ multiplex PCR, and TCRdb's table has in-frame clones only and misses some. Found here are hundreds of thousands of clones, 90% of them singletons; the top ten hold around 1.7%. Sequencing was carried out using PBMCs or T cells enriched from blood (not recorded which). Receptors were obtained from a woman between 18 and 29 years old with acute COVID-19. Both conserved end residues are part of each CDR3. A D gene is named only where the DNA matches it firmly. The size entry is marked missing in some rows and otherwise reads once, few, many or a size class.

clone_size,d_call,j_call,v_call,cdr3_aa,cdr3_nt
.,.,TRBJ1-3,TRBV5-1,CASSFHPGQASGNTIYF,TGCGCCAGCAGCTTCCACCCGGGACAAGCCTCTGGAAACACCATATATTTT
.,TRBD2,TRBJ2-2,TRBV7-6,CASSLSTSGTRVFF,TGTGCCAGCAGCCTCTCGACTAGCGGGACAAGGGTGTTTTTT
.,TRBD1,TRBJ2-4,TRBV10-1,CASSEIRADRAAKNIQYF,TGCGCCAGCAGTGAGATTAGGGCGGACAGGGCAGCCAAAAACATTCAGTACTTC
.,.,TRBJ2-3,TRBV5-5,CASSKPGTDTQYF,TGTGCCAGCAGTAAGCCAGGGACAGATACGCAGTATTTT
.,TRBD2,TRBJ2-7,TRBV6-5,CASIPGLAGLYEQYF,TGTGCCAGCATCCCGGGACTAGCGGGCCTCTACGAGCAGTACTTC
.,.,TRBJ1-4,TRBV28,CASSFSGQGGEKLFF,TGTGCCAGCAGTTTTAGTGGGCAGGGAGGAGAAAAACTGTTTTTT
once,TRBD1,TRBJ1-5,TRBV19,CASSTDRAGNQPQHF,TGTGCCAGTAGTACAGACAGGGCGGGCAATCAGCCCCAGCATTTT
few,.,TRBJ2-1,TRBV6-2/TRBV6-3,CASSYRSGTYNEQFF,TGTGCCAGCAGTTACCGTAGCGGAACCTACAATGAGCAGTTCTTC
once,TRBD1,TRBJ1-4,TRBV23-1,CATILTRTGIPLAPRFF,TGCGCCACCATCCTAACCCGGACAGGGATCCCTCTCGCGCCCCGGTTTTTT
.,TRBD1,TRBJ2-7,TRBV14,CASRPTGTGPHEQYF,TGTGCCAGCAGGCCAACTGGGACAGGACCCCACGAGCAGTACTTC
.,.,TRBJ1-4,TRBV6-1,CASSELAGEKLFF,TGTGCCAGCAGTGAACTCGCGGGTGAAAAACTGTTTTTT
.,TRBD2,TRBJ2-1,TRBV6-5,CASSYSLAGEYNEQFF,TGTGCCAGCAGTTACTCGTTAGCGGGGGAGTACAATGAGCAGTTCTTC
.,.,TRBJ1-5,TRBV30,CAWSVGGGRRNQPQHF,TGTGCCTGGAGTGTGGGTGGAGGGAGGCGCAATCAGCCCCAGCATTTT
.,.,TRBJ2-7,TRBV28,CASSLLGGSYEQYF,TGTGCCAGCAGTTTATTAGGGGGCTCCTACGAGCAGTACTTC
.,.,TRBJ1-1,TRBV2,CASSAGLNTEAFF,TGTGCCAGCAGTGCCGGTTTGAACACTGAAGCTTTCTTT
.,.,TRBJ2-4,TRBV7-9,CASSPRELAKNIQYF,TGTGCCAGCAGCCCTCGCGAACTAGCCAAAAACATTCAGTACTTC
.,TRBD2,TRBJ2-5,TRBV5-4,CASSPSSSGRAYF,TGTGCCAGCAGCCCCTCGAGTAGCGGGAGGGCTTACTTC
.,.,TRBJ1-4,TRBV6-5,CASSYSPGVTEKLFF,TGTGCCAGCAGTTACTCCCCGGGGGTGACTGAAAAACTGTTTTTT
.,.,TRBJ1-1,TRBV5-1,CASSRDMGRGTEAFF,TGCGCCAGCAGCCGAGACATGGGCAGGGGCACTGAAGCTTTCTTT
.,TRBD2,TRBJ2-1,TRBV19,CATGLAGGPVEQFF,TGTGCCACCGGACTAGCGGGAGGGCCCGTGGAGCAGTTCTTC
once,TRBD2,TRBJ2-7,TRBV7-2,CASSTVAGGPGEQYF,TGTGCCAGCAGCACGGTAGCGGGAGGGCCGGGGGAGCAGTACTTC
.,.,TRBJ1-5,TRBV19,CASRSGQGNQPQHF,TGTGCCAGTAGATCGGGTCAGGGGAATCAGCCCCAGCATTTT
.,.,TRBJ2-1,TRBV7-3,CASSLRSGEQFF,TGTGCCAGCAGCCTCCGATCGGGTGAGCAGTTCTTC
.,TRBD2,TRBJ2-1,TRBV11-2,CASSSIIAGVHNEQFF,TGTGCCAGCAGCTCAATTATAGCGGGAGTTCACAATGAGCAGTTCTTC
.,TRBD2,TRBJ2-5,TRBV7-2,CASSLASGGPETQYF,TGTGCCAGCAGCTTAGCGTCGGGAGGGCCGGAGACCCAGTACTTC
.,.,TRBJ1-2,TRBV5-5,CASSLGRGNYGYTF,TGTGCCAGCAGCTTGGGTCGAGGTAACTATGGCTACACCTTC
.,TRBD1,TRBJ2-7,TRBV19,CASSRRQGSYEQYF,TGTGCCAGTAGTCGGCGACAGGGCTCCTACGAGCAGTACTTC
.,TRBD2,TRBJ2-7,TRBV7-2,CASSLDGSGIYEQYF,TGTGCCAGCAGCTTAGATGGTAGCGGGATCTACGAGCAGTACTTC
.,TRBD2,TRBJ2-7,TRBV2,CASSEGLANHYEQYF,TGTGCCAGCAGTGAAGGACTAGCGAACCACTACGAGCAGTACTTC
.,TRBD2,TRBJ2-1,TRBV4-2,CASSQGLAASYNEQFF,TGTGCCAGCAGCCAGGGACTAGCGGCCTCCTACAATGAGCAGTTCTTC
few,TRBD1,TRBJ1-4,TRBV5-6,CASSLKLGQGLEKLFF,TGTGCCAGCAGCCTCAAGTTAGGACAGGGGTTGGAAAAACTGTTTTTT
.,TRBD1,TRBJ1-1,TRBV10-3,CAISEGQGPRGDTEAFF,TGTGCCATCAGTGAGGGACAGGGGCCTAGGGGGGACACTGAAGCTTTCTTT
few,TRBD2,TRBJ2-7,TRBV6-6,CASSGSTSGRALTYEQYF,TGTGCCAGCAGTGGATCTACTAGCGGGAGGGCCTTAACCTACGAGCAGTACTTC
once,TRBD2,TRBJ2-3,TRBV7-2,CASSLAGGRGDTQYF,TGTGCCAGCAGCTTAGCGGGCGGGAGGGGAGATACGCAGTATTTT
.,TRBD2,TRBJ2-1,TRBV28,CASSPSGLAIPFF,TGTGCCAGCAGTCCCTCGGGACTAGCGATCCCCTTCTTC
.,TRBD2,TRBJ2-1,TRBV30,CAWSLTSGTRFF,TGTGCCTGGAGTTTAACTAGCGGGACACGGTTCTTC
.,TRBD1,TRBJ2-6,TRBV28,CASSSTGAGANVLTF,TGTGCCAGCAGTTCCACAGGGGCTGGGGCCAACGTCCTGACTTTC
.,TRBD1,TRBJ2-3,TRBV5-1,CASGRDSLTDTQYF,TGCGCCAGCGGCAGGGACAGCCTCACAGATACGCAGTATTTT
.,TRBD2,TRBJ2-3,TRBV20-1,CSASSGYVGLAGGPITDTQYF,TGCAGTGCTAGTTCCGGCTACGTGGGACTAGCGGGAGGACCTATCACAGATACGCAGTATTTT
.,TRBD2,TRBJ2-5,TRBV7-9,CASSLSSGRARETQYF,TGTGCCAGCAGCTTATCTAGCGGGAGGGCTCGGGAGACCCAGTACTTC
once,TRBD2,TRBJ2-2,TRBV18,CASSPKPPAGTTGELFF,TGTGCCAGCTCACCCAAACCCCCAGCGGGAACTACCGGGGAGCTGTTTTTT
.,.,TRBJ2-7,TRBV2,CASSQEGGWQYF,TGTGCCAGCAGTCAGGAAGGGGGTTGGCAGTACTTC
.,TRBD1,TRBJ1-6,TRBV27,CASSDRGRGSYNSPLHF,TGTGCCAGCAGTGACAGGGGGCGCGGGTCCTATAATTCACCCCTCCACTTT
once,TRBD1,TRBJ1-2,TRBV5-8,CASSSPNRGLTHGYTF,TGTGCCAGCAGCTCGCCAAACAGGGGGCTTACCCATGGCTACACCTTC
.,TRBD1,TRBJ1-1,TRBV7-8,CASSLGQVNTEAFF,TGTGCCAGCAGCCTAGGACAGGTGAACACTGAAGCTTTCTTT